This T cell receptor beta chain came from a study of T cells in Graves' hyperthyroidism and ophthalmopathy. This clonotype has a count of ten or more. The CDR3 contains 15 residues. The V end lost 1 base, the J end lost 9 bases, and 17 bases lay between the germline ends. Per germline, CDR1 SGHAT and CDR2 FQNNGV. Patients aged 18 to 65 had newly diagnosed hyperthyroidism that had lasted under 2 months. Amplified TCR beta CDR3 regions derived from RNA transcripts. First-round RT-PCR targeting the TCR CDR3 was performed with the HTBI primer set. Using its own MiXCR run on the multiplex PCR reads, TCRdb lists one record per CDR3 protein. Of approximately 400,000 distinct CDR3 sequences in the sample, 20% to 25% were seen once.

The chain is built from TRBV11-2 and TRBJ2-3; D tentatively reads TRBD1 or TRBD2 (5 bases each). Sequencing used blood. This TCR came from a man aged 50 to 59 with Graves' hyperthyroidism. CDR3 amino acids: CASSLGTAREGTQYF. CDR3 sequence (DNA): TGTGCCAGCAGCTTAGGGACTGCCAGGGAAGGCACGCAGTATTTT.